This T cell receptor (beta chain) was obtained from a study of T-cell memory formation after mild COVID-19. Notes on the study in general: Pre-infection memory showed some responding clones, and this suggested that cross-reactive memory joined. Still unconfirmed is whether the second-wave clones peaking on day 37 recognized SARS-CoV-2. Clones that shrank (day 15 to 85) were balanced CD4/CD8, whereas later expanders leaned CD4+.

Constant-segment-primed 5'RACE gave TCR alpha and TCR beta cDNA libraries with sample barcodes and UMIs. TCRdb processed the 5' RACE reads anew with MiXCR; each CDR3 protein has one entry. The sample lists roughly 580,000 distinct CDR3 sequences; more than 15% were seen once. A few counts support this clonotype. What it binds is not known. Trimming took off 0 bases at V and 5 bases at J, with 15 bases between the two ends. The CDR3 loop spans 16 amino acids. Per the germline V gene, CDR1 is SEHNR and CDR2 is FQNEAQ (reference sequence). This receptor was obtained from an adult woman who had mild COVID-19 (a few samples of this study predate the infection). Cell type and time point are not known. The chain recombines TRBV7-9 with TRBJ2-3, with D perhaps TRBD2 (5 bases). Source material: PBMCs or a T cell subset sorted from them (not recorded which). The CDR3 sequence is CASSLATPPRGDTQYF. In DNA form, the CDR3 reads TGTGCCAGCAGCTTAGCGACTCCCCCCCGGGGAGATACGCAGTATTTT.